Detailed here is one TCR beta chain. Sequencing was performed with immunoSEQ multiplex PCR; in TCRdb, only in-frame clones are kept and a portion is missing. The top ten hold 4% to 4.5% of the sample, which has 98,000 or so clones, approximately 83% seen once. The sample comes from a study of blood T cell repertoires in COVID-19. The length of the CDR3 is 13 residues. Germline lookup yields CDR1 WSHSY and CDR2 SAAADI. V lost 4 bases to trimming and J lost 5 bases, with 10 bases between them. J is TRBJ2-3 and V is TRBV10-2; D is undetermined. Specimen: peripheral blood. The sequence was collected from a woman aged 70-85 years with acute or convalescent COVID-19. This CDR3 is CASSVPVKDTQYF. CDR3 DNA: TGCGCCAGCAGTGTTCCGGTCAAAGATACGCAGTATTTT.